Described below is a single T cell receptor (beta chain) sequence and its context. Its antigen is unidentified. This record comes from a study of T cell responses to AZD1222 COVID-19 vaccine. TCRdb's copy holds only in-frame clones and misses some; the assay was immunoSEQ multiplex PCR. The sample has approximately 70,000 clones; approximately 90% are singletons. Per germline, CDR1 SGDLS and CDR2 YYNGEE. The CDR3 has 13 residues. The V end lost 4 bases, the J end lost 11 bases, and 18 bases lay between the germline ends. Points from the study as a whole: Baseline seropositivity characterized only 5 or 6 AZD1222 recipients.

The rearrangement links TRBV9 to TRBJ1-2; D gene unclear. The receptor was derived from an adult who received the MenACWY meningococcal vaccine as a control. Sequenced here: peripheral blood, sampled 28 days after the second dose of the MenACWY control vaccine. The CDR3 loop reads CASSFQPGLGYTF. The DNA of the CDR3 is TGTGCCAGCAGCTTCCAACCGGGCCTCGGTTACACCTTC.